Given below is one T cell receptor beta chain in context. Its specificity is not known. These data belong to a study of molecular identifiers for immune sequencing clone quantification. Overall study findings and caveats: In naive cells, clones above 20 RNA copies held under 1% of molecules, whereas in effector cells they held over 99%.

TCRdb independently ran MiXCR on the PCR reads; one entry per CDR3 protein. The sample shows around 300,000 distinct CDR3 sequences, about a quarter of them seen only once. The CDR3 is made up of 15 amino acids. Germline V gene lookup returns CDR1 LGHNA and CDR2 YSLEER. V lost 0 bases and J 3 bases, leaving 11 bases between the germline ends. The chain uses TRBV4-3 and TRBJ1-2; D perhaps matches TRBD1 (5 bases). The sequenced sample was naive CD8+ T cells from blood, with Jurkat cell RNA spiked in. Subset specified: FACS-sorted CD8+CD4-CCR7+CD45RA+ naive T cells. This clonotype was sampled from a human donor in good health. Some libraries in this study had Jurkat cell RNA spiked in. DNA for the CDR3: TGCGCCAGCAGCCAAGAACGCGCAGGGTACTATGGCTACACCTTC. This translates into CASSQERAGYYGYTF.